This T cell receptor (beta chain) was profiled in a study of cytomegalovirus exposure and HLA in healthy donors. CDR3 length equals 15 residues. Per germline, CDR1 GTSNPN and CDR2 SVGIG (reference sequence). The V end lost 1 base, the J end lost 1 base, and 13 bases lay between the germline ends. Sampled while nominally healthy, donors likely had unrecorded immune exposures. Study results and caveats: Among the CMV-associated chains, a few were confirmed in vitro as specific for CMV antigens. A cluster of highly shared sequence variants was likely a sequencing artifact.

This clone was seen only once. Its antigen remains unknown. Both 60 Vbeta primers and 13 Jbeta primers went into the PCR. Measured with immunoSEQ multiplex PCR; TCRdb has only the in-frame clones, and not every one. The table includes 95,000 to 150,000 clones, roughly 80% detected once. The genes are TRBV30 and TRBJ2-5, with D unclear. The sequencing input was PBMCs. This TCR came from a man aged 18 to 29 in good health and CMV-seropositive. CDR3 residues: CAWSGYIETQETQYF. The CDR3 coding sequence is TGTGCCTGGAGTGGATACATCGAAACCCAAGAGACCCAGTACTTC.